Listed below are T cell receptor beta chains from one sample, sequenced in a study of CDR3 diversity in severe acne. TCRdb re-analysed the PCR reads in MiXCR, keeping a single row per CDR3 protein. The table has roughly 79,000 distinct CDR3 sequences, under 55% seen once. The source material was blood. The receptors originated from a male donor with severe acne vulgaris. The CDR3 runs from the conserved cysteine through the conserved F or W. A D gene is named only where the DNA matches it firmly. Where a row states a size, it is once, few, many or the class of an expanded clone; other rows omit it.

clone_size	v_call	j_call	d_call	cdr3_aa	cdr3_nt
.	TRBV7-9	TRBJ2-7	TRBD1	CASSPPLGGTGRGEQYF	TGTGCCAGCAGCCCCCCGTTAGGGGGGACAGGGCGAGGTGAGCAGTACTTC
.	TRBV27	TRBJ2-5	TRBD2	CASSHSSGRETQYF	TGTGCCAGCAGTCACTCTAGCGGGAGAGAGACCCAGTACTTC
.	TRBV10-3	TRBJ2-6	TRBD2	CAISGTSGTGANVLTF	TGTGCCATCAGCGGGACTAGCGGGACTGGGGCCAACGTCCTGACTTTC
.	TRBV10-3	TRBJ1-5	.	CAISLDGGEQPQHF	TGTGCCATCAGCCTGGACGGCGGGGAGCAGCCCCAGCATTTT
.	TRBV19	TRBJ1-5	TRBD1	CASSAGQGGQPQHF	TGTGCCAGCAGCGCGGGACAGGGGGGACAGCCCCAGCATTTT
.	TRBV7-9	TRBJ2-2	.	CASRFPPGGGELFF	TGTGCCAGCCGCTTCCCGCCGGGCGGTGGGGAGCTGTTTTTT
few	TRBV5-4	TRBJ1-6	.	CASSLWEESLHF	TGTGCCAGCAGCTTGTGGGAGGAGTCCCTCCACTTT
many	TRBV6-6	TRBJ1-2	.	CASSYSVQAGYTF	TGTGCCAGCAGTTACTCGGTTCAGGCAGGCTACACCTTC
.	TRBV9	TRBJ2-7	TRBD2	CASSGSGRAGEQYF	TGTGCCAGCAGCGGTAGCGGGAGGGCAGGGGAGCAGTACTTC
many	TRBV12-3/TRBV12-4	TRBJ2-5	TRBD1	CASSNDRGQETQYF	TGTGCCAGCAGCAATGACAGGGGCCAAGAGACCCAGTACTTC
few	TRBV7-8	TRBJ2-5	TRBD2	CASRSTWREYQETQYF	TGTGCCAGCAGGTCCACCTGGCGGGAGTACCAAGAGACCCAGTACTTC
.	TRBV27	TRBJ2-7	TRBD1	CASSPRTGGNEQYF	TGTGCCAGCAGTCCCAGGACAGGGGGCAACGAGCAGTACTTC
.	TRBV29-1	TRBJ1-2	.	CSVDLGPLYGYTF	TGCAGCGTTGATTTGGGTCCCCTCTATGGCTACACCTTC
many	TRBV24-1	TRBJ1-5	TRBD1	CATSESGGHQPQHF	TGTGCCACCAGTGAATCAGGGGGCCACCAGCCCCAGCATTTT
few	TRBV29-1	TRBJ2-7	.	CSVRDGYEQYF	TGCAGCGTGAGGGATGGATACGAGCAGTACTTC
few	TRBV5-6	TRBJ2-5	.	CASGAGKTQYF	TGTGCCAGCGGCGCGGGAAAGACCCAGTACTTC
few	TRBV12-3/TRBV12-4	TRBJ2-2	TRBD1	CASSPNRGSTGELFF	TGTGCCAGCAGTCCAAACAGGGGGTCGACCGGGGAGCTGTTTTTT
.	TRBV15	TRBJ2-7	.	CATSRDAGQTIEQYF	TGTGCCACCAGCAGAGATGCGGGACAGACAATTGAGCAGTACTTC
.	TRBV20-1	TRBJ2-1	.	CSARRASSYEQFF	TGCAGTGCTAGGAGGGCCAGCTCCTACGAGCAGTTCTTC
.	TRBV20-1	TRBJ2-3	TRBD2	CSAPAPGLAGCTDTQYF	TGCAGTGCTCCTGCACCGGGACTAGCGGGTTGCACAGATACGCAGTATTTT
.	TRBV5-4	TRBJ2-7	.	CASSQDSGSYEQYF	TGTGCCAGCAGCCAAGATTCAGGCTCCTACGAGCAGTACTTC
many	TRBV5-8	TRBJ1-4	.	CASSVVPGEKLFF	TGTGCCAGCAGCGTGGTCCCCGGGGAAAAACTGTTTTTT
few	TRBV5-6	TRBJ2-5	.	CASSLLGPYQETQYF	TGTGCCAGCAGCTTGCTGGGACCATACCAAGAGACCCAGTACTTC
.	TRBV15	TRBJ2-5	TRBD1	CATSSTGDQETQYF	TGTGCCACCAGCAGCACAGGGGACCAAGAGACCCAGTACTTC
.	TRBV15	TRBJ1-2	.	CATSRDGTGYGYTF	TGTGCCACCAGCAGAGATGGTACGGGCTATGGCTACACCTTC
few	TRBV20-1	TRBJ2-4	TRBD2	CSAPGLAGGKYFKNIQYF	TGCAGTGCCCCAGGACTAGCGGGAGGGAAATATTTCAAAAACATTCAGTACTTC
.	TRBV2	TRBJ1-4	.	CASRRTGRRTNEKLFF	TGTGCCAGCAGGAGAACGGGCCGGAGGACTAATGAAAAACTGTTTTTT
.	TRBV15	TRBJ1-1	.	CAIRSWQRNTEAFF	TGTGCCATCCGAAGCTGGCAGAGGAACACTGAAGCTTTCTTT
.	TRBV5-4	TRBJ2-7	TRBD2	CASSSLADEQYF	TGTGCCAGCAGCTCACTAGCGGACGAGCAGTACTTC
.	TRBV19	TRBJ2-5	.	CASSIVNGGETQYF	TGTGCCAGTAGTATAGTTAACGGTGGGGAGACCCAGTACTTC
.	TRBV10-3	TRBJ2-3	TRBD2	CALLAGETDTQYF	TGTGCCTTACTAGCGGGAGAGACAGATACGCAGTATTTT
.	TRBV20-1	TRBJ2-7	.	CSAPRTGDEQYF	TGCAGTGCTCCAAGGACGGGTGACGAGCAGTACTTC
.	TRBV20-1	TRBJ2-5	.	CSARVPGPRGETQYF	TGCAGTGCTAGAGTGCCGGGACCGAGAGGAGAGACCCAGTACTTC
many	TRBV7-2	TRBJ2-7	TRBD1	CASSRGQGYSSNYEQYF	TGTGCCAGCAGCCGCGGACAGGGATATTCGTCTAACTACGAGCAGTACTTC
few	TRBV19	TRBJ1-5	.	CASSIDLRARGQPQHF	TGTGCCAGTAGTATAGATCTAAGGGCAAGGGGTCAGCCCCAGCATTTT
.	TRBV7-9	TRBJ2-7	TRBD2	CASSLNRAKLAGESQLAYEQYF	TGTGCCAGCAGCTTAAACAGGGCGAAATTAGCGGGAGAGAGCCAACTAGCCTACGAGCAGTACTTC
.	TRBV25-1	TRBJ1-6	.	CASSGGASPLHF	TGTGCCAGCAGTGGGGGGGCGTCACCCCTCCACTTT
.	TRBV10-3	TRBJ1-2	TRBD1	CAISETQGGGYTF	TGTGCCATCAGCGAGACCCAGGGGGGTGGCTACACCTTC
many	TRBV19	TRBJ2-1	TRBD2	CASSAYGTSGVNEQFF	TGTGCCAGTAGTGCGTATGGGACTAGCGGGGTCAATGAGCAGTTCTTC
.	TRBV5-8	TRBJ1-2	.	CASSLGMGGPLGYTF	TGTGCCAGCAGCTTGGGGATGGGGGGGCCACTTGGCTACACCTTC
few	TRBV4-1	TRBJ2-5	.	CASSQYRSSGETQYF	TGCGCCAGCAGCCAATATAGGAGTAGCGGAGAGACCCAGTACTTC
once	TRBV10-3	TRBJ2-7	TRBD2	CAISEPLAGKKAYEQYF	TGTGCCATCAGTGAGCCCCTAGCGGGAAAAAAGGCCTACGAGCAGTACTTC
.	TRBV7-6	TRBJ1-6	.	CASSPGLDNSPLHF	TGTGCCAGCAGCCCAGGACTGGATAATTCACCCCTCCACTTT
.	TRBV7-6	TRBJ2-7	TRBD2	CASSPGGRPYYERYF	TGTGCCAGCAGCCCGGGGGGGAGACCTTACTACGAGCGGTACTTC
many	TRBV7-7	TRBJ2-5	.	CASSFSADQETQYF	TGTGCTAGCAGCTTCTCGGCCGATCAAGAGACCCAGTACTTC
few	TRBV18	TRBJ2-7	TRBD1	CASSIGRDSFGEQYF	TGTGCCAGCTCCATCGGCCGGGACAGTTTTGGCGAGCAGTACTTC
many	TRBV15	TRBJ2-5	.	CATSRVGGETQYF	TGTGCCACCAGCAGAGTGGGCGGGGAGACCCAGTACTTC
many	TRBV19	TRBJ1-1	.	CASSIVLTGNTEAFF	TGTGCCAGTAGTATTGTCCTGACGGGAAACACTGAAGCTTTCTTT
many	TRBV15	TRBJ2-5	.	CATSRTEGRETQYF	TGTGCCACCAGCAGGACGGAGGGCCGAGAGACCCAGTACTTC
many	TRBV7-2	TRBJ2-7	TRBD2	CASSLLAGAEQYF	TGTGCCAGCAGCTTACTAGCGGGGGCCGAGCAGTACTTC
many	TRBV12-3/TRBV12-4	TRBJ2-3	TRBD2	CASSLGGLAGAGDTQYF	TGTGCCAGCAGTCTCGGTGGACTAGCGGGAGCGGGAGATACGCAGTATTTT
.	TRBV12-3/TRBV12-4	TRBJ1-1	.	CASGWENTEAFF	TGTGCTAGTGGTTGGGAAAACACTGAAGCTTTCTTT